Given below is one T cell receptor (beta chain) in context. This record belongs to a study of blood T cell repertoires in COVID-19. Study details: PBMCs, B-cell-depleted T cells, or T cells were the source of the cDNA or gDNA that made up the material.

Germline-derived CDR1 and CDR2 are MGHRA and YSYEKL. V was clipped by 4 bases and J by 4 bases; unmatched bases: 10. The CDR3 is made up of 16 amino acids. Method: immunoSEQ multiplex PCR; TCRdb's copy keeps in-frame clones and lacks some. Found here are about 210,000 clones, 92% of them singletons; the top ten hold 0.95% to 1.5%. The V call is TRBV4-1, the J call TRBJ2-1, with TRBD1 matching 7 bases. Sequenced: peripheral blood. This sequence was found in a man under 40 with acute or convalescent COVID-19. CDR3 in amino acids: CASSPFTGQSYNEQFF. CDR3 nucleotides: TGCGCCAGCAGCCCTTTCACGGGACAGTCATACAATGAGCAGTTCTTC.